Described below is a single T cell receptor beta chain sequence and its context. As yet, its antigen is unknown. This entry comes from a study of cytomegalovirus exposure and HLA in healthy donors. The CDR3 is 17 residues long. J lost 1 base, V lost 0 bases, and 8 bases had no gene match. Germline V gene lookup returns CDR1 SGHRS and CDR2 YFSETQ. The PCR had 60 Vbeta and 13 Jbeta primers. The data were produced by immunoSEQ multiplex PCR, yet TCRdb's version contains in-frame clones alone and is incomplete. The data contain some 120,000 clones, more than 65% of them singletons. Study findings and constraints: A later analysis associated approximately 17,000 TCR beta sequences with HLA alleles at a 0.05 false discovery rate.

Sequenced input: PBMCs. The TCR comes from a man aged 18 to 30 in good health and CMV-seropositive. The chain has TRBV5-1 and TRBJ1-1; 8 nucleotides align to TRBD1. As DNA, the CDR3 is TGCGCCAGCAGCTTGGGCATCACAGGGGGGCGGAACACTGAAGCTTTCTTT. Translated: CASSLGITGGRNTEAFF.